Each of the 19 T cell receptor beta chains below was sequenced from the same sample in a study of blood T cell repertoires in COVID-19. Only in-frame clones appear in the TCRdb table, and some are missing; sequencing was by immunoSEQ multiplex PCR. Found here are 95,000 to 100,000 clones, 70% to 90% of them singletons; the top ten hold approximately 10%. The sequencing sample was made of peripheral blood. These receptors came from a woman aged 25 to 45 with acute or convalescent COVID-19.

This chain joins TRBV11-2 and TRBJ2-5, with a weak D call TRBD1 (8 bases). The CDR3 contains 14 residues. Per the germline V gene, CDR1 is SGHAT and CDR2 is FQNNGV. Trimming took 5 bases from V and 5 from J, leaving 15 bases between them. CDR3 amino acids: CASSPQGGQETQYF. As DNA, the CDR3 is TGTGCCAGCAGCCCACAGGGGGGGCAGGAGACCCAGTACTTC.

This rearrangement joins TRBV18 to TRBJ1-2; 7 positions agree with TRBD1. Per germline, CDR1 KGHSH and CDR2 LQKENI. V shed 1 base and J 3 bases; nucleotides not matched to a gene: 5. The CDR3 loop spans 15 amino acids. In DNA, the CDR3 is TGTGCCAGCTCACCACTCGCGACAGGGTACTATGGCTACACCTTC. Translated, it gives CASSPLATGYYGYTF.

CDR3 DNA sequence: TGTGCCAGCAGTTACACCTACGGGACAGGGGGTTTTCAGCCCCAGCATTTT. Amino acids: CASSYTYGTGGFQPQHF. The rearrangement uses TRBV27 and TRBJ1-5; TRBD1 aligns across 11 bases. Losses at the gene ends were 4 bases for V and 6 bases for J; bases not matched to a gene: 11. The CDR3 is 17 amino acids. In germline, CDR1 is MNHEY, CDR2 SMNVEV (reference sequence).

This chain links TRBV29-1 with TRBJ2-7; a possible D gene is TRBD1 (5 bases). The CDR3 extends over 14 amino acids. The germline V gene has CDR1 SQVTM and CDR2 ANQGSEA. V was trimmed by 4 bases and J by 4 bases, leaving 17 bases between them. The CDR3, as DNA: TGCAGCGTTGCTACTCTCGACAGACTTTACGAGCAGTACTTC. Translating gives CSVATLDRLYEQYF.

The rearrangement uses TRBV28 and TRBJ2-6, with D maybe TRBD2 (5 bases). Trimming removed 6 bases at V and 0 bases at J, with 9 bases between. The CDR3 runs 15 residues. Germline V gives CDR1 MDHEN, CDR2 SYDVKM. CDR3 nucleotide sequence: TGTGCCAGCAGGTTGAGGGACTCTGGGGCCAACGTCCTGACTTTC. It encodes CASRLRDSGANVLTF. The full variable domain, completed using reference TRBV28 and TRBJ2-6, is DVKVTQSSRYLVKRTGEKVFLECVQDMDHENMFWYRQDPGLGLRLIYFSYDVKMKEKGDIPEGYSVSREKKERFSLILESASTNQTSMYLCASRLRDSGANVLTFGAGSRLTVL.

The chain links TRBV12-5 to TRBJ1-6, with D maybe TRBD1 (6 bases). The CDR3 totals 14 residues. V gave up 7 bases and J gave up 10 bases, with 17 bases separating them. Germline values: CDR1 LGHNT, CDR2 FRNRAP. For the CDR3, the DNA is TGTGCTAGTGCCTTACAGGGAAGTATGTCACCCCTCCACTTT. It translates to CASALQGSMSPLHF. Full variable domain (outside the CDR3, taken from reference TRBV12-5 and TRBJ1-6): DARVTQTPRHKVTEMGQEVTMRCQPILGHNTVFWYRQTMMQGLELLAYFRNRAPLDDSGMPKDRFSAEMPDATLATLKIQPSEPRDSAVYFCASALQGSMSPLHFGNGTRLTVT.

The chain combines TRBV6-5 with TRBJ1-1, with D uncertain. Germline CDR1 is MNHEY and CDR2 is SVGAGI. V shed 7 bases and J shed 1 base, with 10 bases lying between them. The CDR3 runs to 13 residues. CDR3 residues: CASKRGGNTEAFF. The CDR3 bases are TGTGCCAGCAAGCGGGGAGGGAACACTGAAGCTTTCTTT.

The V and J genes are TRBV9 and TRBJ2-7; maybe TRBD2 (5 bases). In germline, CDR1 is SGDLS, CDR2 YYNGEE. The V and J ends lost 4 bases and 1 base respectively, with 9 bases between them. The CDR3 runs 13 residues. CDR3 residues: CASSPGLSYEQYF. The CDR3 nucleotides read TGTGCCAGCAGCCCGGGGTTGTCCTACGAGCAGTACTTC.

The genes are TRBV28 and TRBJ2-7; weak D call: TRBD2 (7 bases). The length of the CDR3 is 14 residues. Germline V lookup: CDR1 MDHEN, CDR2 SYDVKM. Deletions cut 6 bases from V and 3 bases from J, with 15 bases between. The CDR3 here is CASRIGGGRYEQYF. In nucleotides, the CDR3 is TGTGCCAGCAGAATTGGGGGGGGGCGCTACGAGCAGTACTTC.

The genes are TRBV7-9 and TRBJ2-1; D call uncertain. Deletions cut 3 bases from V and 4 bases from J, with 10 bases between. This CDR3 is 14 amino acids long. CDR1 is SEHNR and CDR2 is FQNEAQ in the germline V gene (reference sequence). This chain's CDR3 is CASSFDSRYNEQFF. CDR3 bases: TGTGCCAGCAGCTTCGACTCCCGGTACAATGAGCAGTTCTTC.

This sequence joins TRBV6-6 and TRBJ1-1; D remains ambiguous. CDR3 length equals 12 residues. The germline gives CDR1 MNHNY, CDR2 SVGAGI (reference sequence). Between the trimmed V and J ends, which lost 3 bases and 2 bases, there was a span of 4 bases. The CDR3 loop reads CASSYPNTEAFF. As DNA, the CDR3 is TGTGCCAGCAGTTATCCAAACACTGAAGCTTTCTTT.

This chain joins TRBV15 and TRBJ1-5; unclear D gene. V dropped 0 bases and J dropped 4 bases, with 13 bases sitting between them. This CDR3 contains 16 residues. Germline V gene sequence: CDR1 LNHNV, CDR2 YYDKDF (reference sequence). CDR3: CATSRDYVKLNQPQHF. DNA of the CDR3: TGTGCCACCAGCAGAGATTACGTGAAGCTGAATCAGCCCCAGCATTTT.

V usage is TRBV30 and J usage is TRBJ2-7, with 10 positions matching TRBD1. Unmatched junction bases numbered 3, after V lost 7 bases and J lost 3 bases. The CDR3 extends over 12 amino acids. Germline V gives CDR1 GTSNPN, CDR2 SVGIG (reference sequence). The CDR3: CASRTGGYEQYF. CDR3 sequence (DNA): TGTGCCTCACGGACAGGGGGCTACGAGCAGTACTTC.

The chain employs TRBV12-3 or TRBV12-4 and TRBJ2-7; D gene uncertain. CDR3 length: 11 residues. Deletions cut 4 bases from V and 4 bases from J, with 5 bases between. The CDR3, as DNA: TGTGCCAGCAGTTCCTTGTACGAGCAGTACTTC. Translation gives CASSSLYEQYF.

The chain is built from TRBV5-1 and TRBJ1-2; D is undetermined. Trimming shortened V by 1 base and J by 2 bases, and 9 bases separated the two germline ends. Germline CDR1 reads SGHRS; CDR2 reads YFSETQ. The length of the CDR3 is 14 residues. This CDR3 reads CASSLFESNYGYTF. In nucleotides, the CDR3 is TGCGCCAGCAGCTTGTTCGAAAGCAACTATGGCTACACCTTC.

V usage is TRBV5-1 and J usage is TRBJ2-4; 8 positions match TRBD2. Germline assignment: CDR1 SGHRS and CDR2 YFSETQ. CDR3 length equals 13 residues. V shed 7 bases and J 6 bases; nucleotides not matched to a gene: 6. The CDR3 nucleotides read TGCGCCAGCTCCGGGGGGGAGGGAAACATTCAGTACTTC. The encoded protein is CASSGGEGNIQYF.

The chain has TRBV5-4 and TRBJ2-1; possible D gene TRBD2, 6 bases. The germline gives CDR1 SGHNT, CDR2 YYREEE (reference sequence). This CDR3 spans 16 amino acids. V shed 4 bases and J shed 0 bases, with 14 bases lying between them. CDR3 DNA sequence: TGTGCCAGCAGCCCAGCGGGCTTGAGCTCCTACAATGAGCAGTTCTTC. Encoded protein: CASSPAGLSSYNEQFF.

In this sample, this clone turned up a few times. The J gene is TRBJ1-6, the V gene TRBV2; D possibly corresponds to TRBD1 (5 bases). Trimming removed 6 bases from V and 7 bases from J, with 25 bases in between. In germline, CDR1 is SNHLY, CDR2 FYNNEI. This CDR3 is built from 18 residues. DNA of the CDR3: TGTGCCAGCAGCTTAAGCCCAGGACACGGCCTATCCAATTCACCCCTCCACTTT. It yields the protein CASSLSPGHGLSNSPLHF.

The chain couples TRBV7-2 to TRBJ2-4; no reliable D call. CDR1 SGHTA and CDR2 FQGNSA come from the germline V gene. V was shortened by 5 bases and J by 0 bases, with 11 bases between the two germline ends. The CDR3 runs to 15 residues. CDR3 nucleotides: TGTGCCAGCAGCCCAGCGTCGGGAGCCAAAAACATTCAGTACTTC. Its translation: CASSPASGAKNIQYF.